These T cell receptor beta chains were read from a single sample in a study of shared clonotypes between healthy human individuals. The repertoire was sequenced with immunoSEQ multiplex PCR; TCRdb's copy has only in-frame clones and lacks some. The repertoire holds 650,000 to 700,000 clones, with less than 95% as singletons. Sequenced material: memory CD8+ T cells from PBMCs. These receptor sequences come from a man aged 18 to 30 in good health. Some clones in this sample may be carry-over from other donors' samples. The CDR3 runs from the conserved cysteine through the conserved F or W. D genes are given only for firm matches. Not all rows give a size; the values are once, few, many and, for expanded clones, a class.

size	V	J	D	CDR3	DNA
.	TRBV2	TRBJ2-7	.	CASSGQKSYEQYF	TGTGCCAGCAGCGGACAGAAGAGCTACGAGCAGTACTTC
once	TRBV4-1	TRBJ1-3	.	CASSPTPRGSGNTIYF	TGCGCCAGCAGCCCGACCCCCCGGGGCTCTGGAAACACCATATATTTT
.	TRBV7-2	TRBJ2-3	.	CASSLGIGPSTDTQYF	TGTGCCAGCAGCTTAGGGATAGGGCCAAGCACAGATACGCAGTATTTT
.	TRBV30	TRBJ1-1	.	CAWSETSGFEAFF	TGTGCCTGGAGTGAGACATCAGGGTTTGAAGCTTTCTTT
.	TRBV4-1	TRBJ1-3	.	CASSQDWGYAGNTIYF	TGCGCCAGCAGCCAAGATTGGGGATACGCTGGAAACACCATATATTTT
.	TRBV9	TRBJ1-2	.	CASSVGGGMSYGYTF	TGTGCCAGCAGCGTAGGGGGCGGGATGAGCTATGGCTACACCTTC
.	TRBV5-6	TRBJ2-2	.	CASSYRTNTGELFF	TGTGCCAGCAGCTACCGGACAAACACCGGGGAGCTGTTTTTT
.	TRBV10-3	TRBJ2-7	TRBD2	CAISEPWGGTYEQYF	TGTGCCATCAGTGAGCCGTGGGGGGGAACCTACGAGCAGTACTTC
.	TRBV7-6	TRBJ2-5	.	CASSHRGRNQETQYF	TGTGCCAGCAGCCACCGTGGGAGGAACCAAGAGACCCAGTACTTC
.	TRBV10-2	TRBJ2-5	.	CASSEIRGPTEGDF	TGCGCCAGCAGTGAGATAAGGGGGCCGACGGAGGGGGACTTC
.	TRBV5-1	TRBJ2-2	.	CASSLVGTRRSGELFF	TGCGCCAGCAGCTTGGTCGGGACACGACGATCCGGGGAGCTGTTTTTT
.	TRBV5-1	TRBJ2-5	.	CASSLEMGWTQYF	TGCGCCAGCAGCTTGGAAATGGGCTGGACCCAGTACTTC
.	TRBV6-1	TRBJ1-3	.	CASSEGFEERAEGNTIYF	TGTGCCAGCAGTGAAGGGTTTGAGGAACGTGCTGAAGGAAACACCATATATTTT
once	TRBV25-1	TRBJ2-1	.	CASRAGVSNEQFF	TGTGCCAGCAGGGCAGGGGTATCGAATGAGCAGTTCTTC
.	TRBV4-1	TRBJ2-2	.	CASSQKASDANTGELFF	TGCGCCAGCAGCCAAAAAGCGTCAGATGCGAACACCGGGGAGCTGTTTTTT
.	TRBV14	TRBJ2-7	TRBD1	CASSQRDSSYEQYF	TGTGCCAGCAGCCAAAGGGACAGCTCCTACGAGCAGTACTTC
.	TRBV27	TRBJ2-3	TRBD2	CASSSGLAGGRRTDTQYF	TGTGCCAGCAGTTCGGGACTAGCGGGAGGGCGAAGAACAGATACGCAGTATTTT
.	TRBV7-9	TRBJ2-7	TRBD1	CASSLRDRGSEQYF	TGTGCCAGCAGCTTAAGGGACAGGGGGAGCGAGCAGTACTTC
.	TRBV6-1	TRBJ2-7	TRBD2	CASGTSGYEQYF	TGTGCAAGCGGGACTAGCGGATACGAGCAGTACTTC
.	TRBV27	TRBJ2-1	.	CASSLSAGLYNEQFF	TGTGCCAGTAGTTTGTCGGCGGGCCTCTACAATGAGCAGTTCTTC
.	TRBV2	TRBJ2-7	.	CASNETPAYEQYF	TGTGCCAGCAACGAGACCCCGGCCTACGAGCAGTACTTC
.	TRBV28	TRBJ2-5	TRBD2	CASNSIAGVETQYF	TGTGCCAGCAACTCTATAGCGGGAGTTGAGACCCAGTACTTC
.	TRBV9	TRBJ2-5	.	CASSPDGGKGGETQYF	TGTGCCAGCAGCCCCGATGGCGGAAAGGGGGGAGAGACCCAGTACTTC
.	TRBV2	TRBJ2-7	.	CASSNPRQFAHGEQYF	TGTGCCAGCAGTAACCCCCGACAATTCGCCCACGGCGAGCAGTACTTC
.	TRBV9	TRBJ2-1	.	CASSFGRNEQFF	TGTGCCAGCAGCTTTGGCCGCAATGAGCAGTTCTTC
.	TRBV28	TRBJ2-7	.	CASSLPLAPYEQYF	TGTGCCAGCAGTTTGCCATTAGCCCCCTACGAGCAGTACTTC
once	TRBV11-3	TRBJ2-1	.	CASSPLLAPLNEQFF	TGTGCCAGCAGCCCCCTTTTGGCACCTCTGAATGAGCAGTTCTTC
.	TRBV6-1	TRBJ1-1	.	CASSENRLTTEAFF	TGTGCCAGCAGTGAAAACCGACTGACCACTGAAGCTTTCTTT
.	TRBV5-6	TRBJ2-7	TRBD1	CASSQGQFYEQYF	TGTGCCAGCAGCCAGGGACAGTTCTACGAGCAGTACTTC
.	TRBV11-2	TRBJ2-7	.	CASSLGAGSSYEQYF	TGTGCCAGCAGCTTAGGTGCGGGGAGCTCCTACGAGCAGTACTTC
.	TRBV7-9	TRBJ2-1	.	CASSLTLVGVNEQFF	TGTGCCAGCAGCCTAACACTAGTGGGAGTCAATGAGCAGTTCTTC
.	TRBV19	TRBJ1-3	.	CASSTDIRSGNTIYF	TGTGCCAGTAGTACCGACATACGCTCTGGAAACACCATATATTTT
.	TRBV27	TRBJ2-1	.	CASSLILPVSSYNEQFF	TGTGCCAGCAGTCTCATCTTGCCGGTAAGCTCCTACAATGAGCAGTTCTTC
.	TRBV21-1	TRBJ1-1	.	CASSKGEGNTEAFF	TGTGCCAGCAGCAAAGGAGAGGGGAACACTGAAGCTTTCTTT
once	TRBV11-2	TRBJ2-7	TRBD2	CASSSILAGGAYEQYF	TGTGCCAGCAGCTCGATACTAGCGGGGGGGGCCTACGAGCAGTACTTC
.	TRBV15	TRBJ2-3	.	CATSSVDADTQYF	TGTGCCACCAGCAGCGTTGACGCAGATACGCAGTATTTT
.	TRBV27	TRBJ1-1	.	CASSLIGGSNTEAFF	TGTGCCAGCAGTTTAATCGGGGGATCGAACACTGAAGCTTTCTTT
.	TRBV19	TRBJ1-1	TRBD1	CASKRTGQVYEAFF	TGTGCCAGTAAACGGACGGGACAGGTGTATGAAGCTTTCTTT
.	TRBV5-1	TRBJ2-5	TRBD1	CASSSRQGLETQYF	TGCGCCAGCAGCTCCCGACAGGGGTTGGAGACCCAGTACTTC
once	TRBV25-1	TRBJ2-1	.	CASSVNQLSSYNEQFF	TGTGCCAGCAGTGTTAACCAGTTGAGCTCCTACAATGAGCAGTTCTTC
.	TRBV2	TRBJ2-7	.	CASSEGFSSYEQYF	TGTGCCAGCAGTGAAGGTTTCAGCTCCTACGAGCAGTACTTC
.	TRBV28	TRBJ1-5	.	CASSTPWGGFTKKQRWSNQPQHF	TGTGCCAGCAGCACCCCATGGGGCGGCTTTACTAAGAAACAAAGGTGGAGCAATCAGCCCCAGCATTTT
.	TRBV5-1	TRBJ2-5	.	CASSLASRLQETQYF	TGCGCCAGCAGCTTGGCCTCTCGACTCCAAGAGACCCAGTACTTC
.	TRBV7-6	TRBJ2-3	.	CASSLASTDTQYF	TGTGCCAGCAGCTTGGCTAGTACAGATACGCAGTATTTT
.	TRBV28	TRBJ2-1	.	CASTGRGYNEQFF	TGTGCCAGCACGGGTCGGGGGTACAATGAGCAGTTCTTC
.	TRBV27	TRBJ2-1	.	CASRPPSYNEQFF	TGTGCCAGCAGGCCACCTTCCTACAATGAGCAGTTCTTC
.	TRBV27	TRBJ1-2	.	CASSSGGGVHYGYTF	TGTGCCAGCAGTTCTGGTGGCGGGGTGCACTATGGCTACACCTTC
.	TRBV19	TRBJ2-7	.	CASTTNPQVGEQYF	TGTGCCAGTACCACCAATCCTCAGGTCGGCGAGCAGTACTTC
.	TRBV28	TRBJ2-7	TRBD1	CASSSVRGQGYEQYF	TGTGCCAGCAGTAGTGTTAGGGGACAGGGGTACGAGCAGTACTTC
.	TRBV7-9	TRBJ2-1	TRBD2	CASSLAASSGSEYNEQFF	TGTGCCAGCAGCTTAGCTGCGTCTAGCGGGAGTGAATACAATGAGCAGTTCTTC
.	TRBV7-6	TRBJ2-7	TRBD2	CASSFGTSGSGEQYF	TGTGCCAGCAGCTTTGGGACTAGCGGGAGCGGCGAGCAGTACTTC
.	TRBV28	TRBJ2-7	.	CASSPSSYEQYF	TGTGCCAGCAGCCCTAGCTCCTACGAGCAGTACTTC
.	TRBV9	TRBJ1-1	.	CASSVDRDAEAFF	TGTGCCAGCAGCGTAGACAGGGACGCTGAAGCTTTCTTT